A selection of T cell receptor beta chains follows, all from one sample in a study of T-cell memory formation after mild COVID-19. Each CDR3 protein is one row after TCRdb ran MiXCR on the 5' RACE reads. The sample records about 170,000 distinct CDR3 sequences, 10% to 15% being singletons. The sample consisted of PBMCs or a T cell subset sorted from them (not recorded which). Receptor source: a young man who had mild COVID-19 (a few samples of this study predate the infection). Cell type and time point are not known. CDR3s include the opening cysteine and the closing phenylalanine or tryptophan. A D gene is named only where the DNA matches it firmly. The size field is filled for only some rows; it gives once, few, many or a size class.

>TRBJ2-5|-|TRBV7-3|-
CASSLGQLETQYF
TGTGCCAGCAGCTTAGGACAGTTAGAGACCCAGTACTTC
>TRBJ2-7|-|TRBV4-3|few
CASSQDQVRARLYF
TGCGCCAGCAGCCAAGATCAAGTGAGGGCCCGGCTGTACTTC
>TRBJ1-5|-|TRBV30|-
CAWISPQGHNQPQHF
TGTGCCTGGATATCCCCGCAGGGGCACAATCAGCCCCAGCATTTT
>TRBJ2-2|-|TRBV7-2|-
CASSLVGGLGTGELFF
TGTGCCAGCAGCTTAGTGGGGGGGCTCGGAACCGGGGAGCTGTTTTTT
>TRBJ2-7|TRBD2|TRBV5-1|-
CASSELTSGAYEQYF
TGCGCCAGCAGCGAATTGACTAGCGGGGCCTACGAGCAGTACTTC
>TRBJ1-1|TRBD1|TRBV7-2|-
CASSLRQGTDTEAFF
TGTGCCAGCAGCTTAAGACAGGGGACGGACACTGAAGCTTTCTTT
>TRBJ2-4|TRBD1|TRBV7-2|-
CASSLGSGGIAKNIQYF
TGTGCCAGCAGCTTAGGGTCAGGGGGCATAGCCAAAAACATTCAGTACTTC
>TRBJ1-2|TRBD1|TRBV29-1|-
CSVSHRDRVGYTF
TGCAGCGTTTCTCACCGGGACAGGGTAGGGTACACCTTC
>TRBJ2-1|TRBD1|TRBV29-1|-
CSVGQAALYNEQFF
TGCAGCGTGGGACAGGCGGCTCTTTACAATGAGCAGTTCTTC
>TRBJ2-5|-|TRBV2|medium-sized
CATQDAGETQYF
TGTGCCACCCAGGATGCTGGAGAGACCCAGTACTTC
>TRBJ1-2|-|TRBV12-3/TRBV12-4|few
CASSFMGHNYGYTF
TGTGCCAGCAGTTTCATGGGCCATAACTATGGCTACACCTTC
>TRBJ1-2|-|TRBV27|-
CASRFGGSGGYTF
TGTGCCAGCCGCTTTGGGGGATCTGGGGGCTACACCTTC
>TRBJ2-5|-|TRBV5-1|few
CASREGLETQYF
TGCGCCAGCAGGGAGGGGTTAGAGACCCAGTACTTC
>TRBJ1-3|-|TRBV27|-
CASSVDRRAGNTIYF
TGTGCCAGCAGTGTAGACAGGCGGGCTGGAAACACCATATATTTT
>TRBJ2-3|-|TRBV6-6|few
CASSYGRLYTDTQYF
TGTGCCAGCAGTTACGGTCGACTCTACACAGATACGCAGTATTTT
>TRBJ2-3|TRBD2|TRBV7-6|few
CASSPLPGLAASTDTQYF
TGTGCCAGCAGCCCCCTGCCTGGACTAGCGGCGAGCACAGATACGCAGTATTTT
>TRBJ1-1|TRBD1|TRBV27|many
CASSSRTGDTAFF
TGTGCCAGCAGTTCACGGACAGGGGACACAGCTTTCTTT
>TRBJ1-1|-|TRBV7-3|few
CASSLTAAGDTEAFF
TGTGCCAGCAGCTTGACAGCGGCTGGGGACACTGAAGCTTTCTTT
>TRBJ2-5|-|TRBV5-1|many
CASSLDGETQYF
TGTGCCAGCAGCTTGGATGGGGAGACCCAGTACTTC
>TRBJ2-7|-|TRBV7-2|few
CASSLAPFRTYEQYF
TGTGCCAGCAGCTTAGCGCCGTTTAGGACCTACGAGCAGTACTTC
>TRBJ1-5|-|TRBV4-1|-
CASSQDNVRPQHF
TGCGCCAGCAGCCAAGATAACGTTAGGCCCCAGCATTTT
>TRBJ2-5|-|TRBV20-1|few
CSALLVKETQYF
TGCAGTGCTCTTTTGGTTAAGGAGACCCAGTACTTC
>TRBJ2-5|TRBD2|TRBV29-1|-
CSAAGTSLETQYF
TGCAGCGCAGCCGGGACTAGTTTAGAGACCCAGTACTTC
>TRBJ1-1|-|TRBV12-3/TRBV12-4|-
CASSSGPKAHTEAFF
TGTGCCAGCAGTTCCGGGCCAAAGGCGCACACTGAAGCTTTCTTT
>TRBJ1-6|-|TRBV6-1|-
CASSEALGHSYSPLHF
TGTGCCAGCAGTGAAGCTCTGGGACATTCGTATTCACCCCTCCACTTT
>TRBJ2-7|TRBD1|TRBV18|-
CASSGTGAYEQYF
TGTGCCAGCTCAGGGACAGGAGCCTACGAGCAGTACTTC
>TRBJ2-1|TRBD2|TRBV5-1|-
CASSLGAGGPHEQFF
TGCGCCAGCAGCTTGGGCGCGGGGGGGCCCCATGAGCAGTTCTTC
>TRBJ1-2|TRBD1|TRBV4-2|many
CASSTDRGGYTF
TGTGCCAGCAGCACGGACAGGGGCGGCTACACCTTC
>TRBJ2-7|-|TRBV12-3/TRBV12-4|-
CASSLGLGKHEQYF
TGTGCCAGCAGTTTAGGTTTAGGGAAACACGAGCAGTACTTC
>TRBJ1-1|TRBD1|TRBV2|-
CASKDREGPEAFF
TGTGCCAGCAAAGACAGGGAGGGACCTGAAGCTTTCTTT
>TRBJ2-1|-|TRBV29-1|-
CSAGGLDYNEQFF
TGCAGCGCCGGGGGCCTCGATTACAATGAGCAGTTCTTC
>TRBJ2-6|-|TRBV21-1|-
CASLKKAGSSPEANVLTF
TGTGCCAGTCTTAAAAAGGCGGGGTCCTCTCCTGAGGCCAACGTCCTGACTTTC
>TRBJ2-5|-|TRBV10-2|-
CASSDTGIQETQYF
TGCGCCAGCAGTGACACGGGGATCCAAGAGACCCAGTACTTC
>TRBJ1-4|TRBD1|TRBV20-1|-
CSAARDRGHGNEKLFF
TGCAGTGCCGCCCGGGACAGGGGGCATGGTAATGAAAAACTGTTTTTT
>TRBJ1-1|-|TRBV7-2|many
CASSLLGRVTAFF
TGTGCCAGCAGCTTGTTGGGGAGAGTTACTGCTTTCTTT
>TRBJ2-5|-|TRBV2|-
CASSEWGDQYF
TGTGCCAGCAGTGAATGGGGGGACCAGTACTTC
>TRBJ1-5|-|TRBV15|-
CATSVRSLPQHF
TGTGCCACCAGCGTCAGGTCCTTGCCCCAGCATTTT
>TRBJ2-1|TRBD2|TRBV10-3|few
CAIRGGLAYNEQFF
TGTGCCATCAGGGGGGGACTAGCGTACAATGAGCAGTTCTTC
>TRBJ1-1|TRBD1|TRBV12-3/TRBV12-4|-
CASTYRGSTEAFF
TGTGCCAGCACCTACAGGGGATCAACTGAAGCTTTCTTT
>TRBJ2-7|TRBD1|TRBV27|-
CASSLAGTGGSGEQYF
TGTGCCAGCAGTTTAGCCGGGACAGGGGGCTCGGGAGAGCAGTACTTC